A few counts support the clone carrying this TCR beta chain. Its target is unknown. The data derive from a study of T-cell reconstitution after alpha-beta-depleted transplantation in children. Study-wide results and limits: By one year post-transplant, T-cell counts and diversity largely arose from T cells that were newly produced. High day-60 TCRbeta diversity in some patients came from surviving recipient T cells and thymic progenitors. It was reported that alpha-beta T cells came from several hundred expanded graft clones (about two months after transplant).

V was pared by 3 bases and J by 8 bases, with 3 bases of the junction left unmatched. This CDR3 spans 13 amino acids. Germline V CDR1 and CDR2: DFQATT, SNEGSKA (reference sequence). Unique molecular identifiers were built into the TCRbeta library. TCRdb passed the PCR reads through MiXCR, listing each CDR3 protein once. Of roughly 490,000 distinct CDR3 sequences in the sample, 9.5% to 12% were seen once. This rearrangement joins TRBV20-1 to TRBJ2-3; 12 bases are shared with TRBD2. The material was PBMCs, mostly from graft donor cells, obtained 180 days after TCRalphabeta/CD19-depleted stem cell transplant. This sequence originates from a female patient aged 2-10 years who had a stem cell transplant for aplastic anemia, so the T cells may come from the graft donor. CDR3 residues: CSARGTSGPTQYF. The DNA of the CDR3 is TGCAGTGCTAGGGGGACTAGCGGGCCTACGCAGTATTTT.